The 27 T cell receptor beta chains below all came from one sample that was sequenced in a study of shared clonotypes between healthy human individuals. TCRdb's copy holds only in-frame clones and misses some; the assay was immunoSEQ multiplex PCR. The sample lists 950,000 to 1,300,000 clones, approximately 68% occurring once. The sample consisted of memory CD4+ T cells sorted from blood. Stated subset: CD45RA-negative fraction. The origin of the receptors is a man between 18 and 29 years old in good health.

The J gene is TRBJ2-5, the V gene TRBV29-1; 7 bases are shared with TRBD1. The J call is doubtful: the DNA matches TRBJ2-7 better. Germline V CDR1 and CDR2: SQVTM, ANQGSEA. The CDR3 totals 13 residues. CDR3 in amino acids: CSVRQGVINEQYF. The CDR3 bases are TGCAGCGTCAGACAGGGAGTAATAAACGAGCAGTACTTC.

This clone has only one observation. The chain joins TRBV30 to TRBJ1-2; weak D call: TRBD1 (5 bases). V lost 0 bases and J 3 bases, leaving 11 bases between the germline ends. Germline V CDR1 and CDR2: GTSNPN, SVGIG (reference sequence). The CDR3 contains 14 residues. CDR3 loop: CAWSVRREDYGYTF. CDR3 nucleotide sequence: TGTGCCTGGAGTGTGCGCAGGGAGGACTATGGCTACACCTTC.

The chain carries TRBV5-1 and TRBJ2-5; 11 bases match TRBD2. The V segment lost 8 bases and the J segment 5 bases; nucleotides outside the gene matches: 5. This CDR3 region has 13 residues. Germline CDR1 and CDR2: SGHRS and YFSETQ. The CDR3 is CASSSGGAETQYF. CDR3 in DNA: TGCGCCAGTAGTAGCGGGGGGGCTGAGACCCAGTACTTC.

This rearrangement joins TRBV7-2 to TRBJ1-1; tentative D call: TRBD1 (5 bases). The V end lost 1 base, the J end lost 1 base, and 13 bases lay between the germline ends. Germline assignment: CDR1 SGHTA and CDR2 FQGNSA. This CDR3 has 16 residues. CDR3: CASSLDPGRENTEAFF. The CDR3, as DNA: TGTGCCAGCAGCTTAGATCCGGGACGGGAGAACACTGAAGCTTTCTTT.

As concerns this clone: Distinct nucleotide sequences in the sample also encode this CDR3. The chain joins TRBV5-1 to TRBJ2-3, with 10 bases lining up with TRBD2. The CDR3 totals 15 residues. The V gene's germline CDR1 is SGHRS and CDR2 YFSETQ. The V and J ends lost 1 base and 3 bases, in that order; junction bases with no gene match: 2. The CDR3 bases are TGCGCCAGCAGCTTGAGCGGGAGGGGGACAGATACGCAGTATTTT. Its translation is CASSLSGRGTDTQYF.

The chain links TRBV30 to TRBJ2-5; D tentatively fits TRBD1 or TRBD2 (5 bases each). V shed 3 bases and J shed 4 bases, with 12 bases lying between them. This CDR3 is 13 amino acids long. CDR1 and CDR2 (germline): GTSNPN, SVGIG (reference sequence). The CDR3 spells CAWSSGSRETQYF. CDR3 in DNA: TGTGCCTGGAGCTCAGGGAGCAGAGAGACCCAGTACTTC.

The V and J genes are TRBV5-4 and TRBJ2-6; 7 nucleotides agree with TRBD1. Germline V CDR1 and CDR2: SGHNT, YYREEE (reference sequence). This CDR3 has 17 residues. J gave up 0 bases and V 0 bases, and 3 bases lay outside the gene matches. The CDR3 spells CASSLEGAGSGANVLTF. CDR3 DNA sequence: TGTGCCAGCAGCTTGGAGGGGGCCGGCTCTGGGGCCAACGTCCTGACTTTC.

For this clone: This specimen includes other DNA sequences encoding the same CDR3. The rearrangement joins TRBV7-2 to TRBJ2-3; perhaps D is TRBD1 or TRBD2 (5 bases each). The CDR3 length is 13 residues. Trimming pared 4 bases from V and 4 bases from J, leaving 9 bases between. Per the germline V gene, CDR1 is SGHTA and CDR2 is FQGNSA. The CDR3 coding sequence is TGTGCCAGCAGCTCTCGAGGGGCAGATACGCAGTATTTT. It translates to CASSSRGADTQYF. The entire variable domain, with the rest obtained from reference TRBV7-2 and TRBJ2-3, is as follows: GAGVSQSPSNKVTEKGKDVELRCDPISGHTALYWYRQSLGQGLEFLIYFQGNSAPDKSGLPSDRFSAERTGGSVSTLTIQRTQQEDSAVYLCASSSRGADTQYFGPGTRLTVL.

The chain couples TRBV19 to TRBJ2-2; D not certain. Germline CDR1 LNHDA, CDR2 SQIVND (reference sequence). This CDR3 contains 11 residues. V was clipped by 6 bases and J by 3 bases, with 2 bases between them. This chain's CDR3 is CASRDTGELFF. CDR3 bases: TGTGCCAGTAGAGACACCGGGGAGCTGTTTTTT.

The chain couples TRBV28 to TRBJ1-6; possible D gene TRBD1, 6 bases. CDR1 MDHEN and CDR2 SYDVKM come from the germline V gene. The CDR3 sequence is 15 residues long. Trimming removed 8 bases at V and 8 bases at J, with 19 bases between. In nucleotides, the CDR3 is TGTGCCAGCTTACTCTCACAGGGAGGGGATTCACCCCTCCACTTT. Translating gives CASLLSQGGDSPLHF.

This chain uses TRBV5-1 with TRBJ2-1; 10 bases are shared with TRBD1. CDR3 length: 16 amino acids. V shed 4 bases and J 4 bases; nucleotides not matched to a gene: 8. Looked up from germline, CDR1 is SGHRS and CDR2 is YFSETQ. CDR3: CASSTRDRGTYNEQFF. CDR3 nucleotides: TGCGCCAGCAGCACCCGGGACAGGGGAACGTACAATGAGCAGTTCTTC. Combining the CDR3 with reference TRBV5-1 and TRBJ2-1 gives the whole variable domain KAGVTQTPRYLIKTRGQQVTLSCSPISGHRSVSWYQQTPGQGLQFLFEYFSETQRNKGNFPGRFSGRQFSNSRSEMNVSTLELGDSALYLCASSTRDRGTYNEQFFGPGTRLTVL.

The chain carries TRBV19 and TRBJ1-6; D is uncertain. The germline CDR1 and CDR2 sequences are LNHDA and SQIVND (reference sequence). The V and J ends lost 5 bases and 7 bases respectively, with 18 bases between them. The CDR3 contains 16 residues. The CDR3 is CASSPRGRTDNSPLHF. The CDR3 nucleotides read TGTGCCAGTAGTCCCCGAGGGCGGACGGACAATTCACCCCTCCACTTT. Drawing the rest from reference TRBV19 and TRBJ1-6, the complete variable domain is DGGITQSPKYLFRKEGQNVTLSCEQNLNHDAMYWYRQDPGQGLRLIYYSQIVNDFQKGDIAEGYSVSREKKESFPLTVTSAQKNPTAFYLCASSPRGRTDNSPLHFGNGTRLTVT.

The rearrangement joins TRBV29-1 to TRBJ2-1; D ambiguous. The germline gives CDR1 SQVTM, CDR2 ANQGSEA. This CDR3 contains 16 residues. Deletions cut 1 base from V and 4 bases from J, with 17 bases between. Written as DNA, the CDR3 is TGCAGCGTTGAAGGCCATCTTTCCTTAGGGTACAATGAGCAGTTCTTC. This encodes CSVEGHLSLGYNEQFF.

V gene TRBV27 combines with J gene TRBJ2-3; no definite D call. Germline lookup yields CDR1 MNHEY and CDR2 SMNVEV (reference sequence). Trimming removed 6 bases from V and 6 bases from J, with 22 bases in between. The CDR3 spans 16 residues. This CDR3 is CASSSPFPGPGDTQYF. Written as DNA, the CDR3 is TGTGCCAGCAGCTCCCCTTTCCCAGGCCCCGGGGATACGCAGTATTTT.

The chain employs TRBV6-1 and TRBJ1-1; 9 nucleotides line up with TRBD1. The trim removed 5 bases at V and 5 bases at J, leaving 6 bases unmatched. CDR3 length equals 14 residues. Germline loops: CDR1 MNHNS, CDR2 SASEGT. CDR3 region: CASSLNRGRTEAFF. CDR3 nucleotides: TGTGCCAGCAGTCTAAACAGGGGGCGGACTGAAGCTTTCTTT.

This clone was seen only once. V gene TRBV5-6 combines with J gene TRBJ2-7; 16 bases align to TRBD2. Germline-derived CDR1 and CDR2 are SGHDT and YYEEEE. This CDR3 is 17 amino acids long. The V segment lost 4 bases and the J segment 1 base; nucleotides outside the gene matches: 5. The CDR3 bases are TGTGCCAGCAGCCGCCGGGGACTAGCGGGAGGGTCCTACGAGCAGTACTTC. It is translated as CASSRRGLAGGSYEQYF.

The gene calls are TRBV6-5 and TRBJ1-2, with D possibly being TRBD1 (5 bases). The CDR3 totals 13 residues. Germline values: CDR1 MNHEY, CDR2 SVGAGI. Deletions cut 7 bases from V and 5 bases from J, with 14 bases between. CDR3 region: CASTSGGAYGYTF. In nucleotides, the CDR3 is TGTGCCAGCACCTCGGGAGGGGCATATGGCTACACCTTC.

This clone was detected only once. The rearrangement uses TRBV12-5 and TRBJ1-6; tentatively, D is TRBD1 (5 bases). Germline lookup yields CDR1 LGHNT and CDR2 FRNRAP. V was pared by 0 bases and J by 10 bases, with 7 bases between. The CDR3 spans 13 residues. The CDR3: CASGLVGESPLHF. The DNA for the CDR3 is TGTGCTAGTGGTTTGGTAGGGGAGTCACCCCTCCACTTT.

V usage is TRBV14 and J usage is TRBJ1-2, with D perhaps TRBD1 (6 bases). CDR1 is SGHDN, CDR2 FVKESK, per germline. The CDR3 is 14 amino acids. The V gene lost 4 bases and the J gene lost 3 bases, with 12 bases spanning the gap. The CDR3 here is CASSLGGSDYGYTF. CDR3 DNA: TGTGCCAGCAGCCTCGGGGGCTCGGACTATGGCTACACCTTC.

This clone has ten or more counts. The chain couples TRBV28 to TRBJ2-7, with D hard to call. The germline gives CDR1 MDHEN, CDR2 SYDVKM. Trimming removed 1 base from V and 0 bases from J, with 7 bases in between. This CDR3 spans 14 amino acids. The CDR3 sequence is CASSLFSSSYEQYF. CDR3 nucleotide sequence: TGTGCCAGCAGTTTATTTTCGAGCTCCTACGAGCAGTACTTC.

The rearrangement joins TRBV27 to TRBJ1-2, with D perhaps matching TRBD1 (6 bases). Between the trimmed V and J ends, which lost 3 bases and 8 bases, there was a span of 16 bases. This CDR3 is built from 14 residues. Germline values: CDR1 MNHEY, CDR2 SMNVEV (reference sequence). This chain's CDR3 is CASSFREGVRGYTF. The CDR3 DNA follows: TGTGCCAGCAGTTTCCGGGAGGGGGTACGGGGCTACACCTTC.

The chain is built from TRBV19 and TRBJ2-3; D is possibly TRBD1 or TRBD2 (5 bases each). From germline, CDR1 is LNHDA and CDR2 SQIVND (reference sequence). The ends were cut back, 8 bases at V and 4 bases at J, with 7 bases in the middle. The CDR3 spans 11 residues. The DNA of the CDR3 is TGTGCCAGTCGGGGCGCAGATACGCAGTATTTT. This encodes CASRGADTQYF.

Note on this clone: Additional DNA sequences in this sample encode the identical CDR3. The chain employs TRBV6-5 and TRBJ2-7; D possibly uses TRBD1 or TRBD2 (5 bases each). Germline CDR1 MNHEY, CDR2 SVGAGI. V lost 5 bases and J 4 bases, leaving 15 bases between the germline ends. This CDR3 spans 14 amino acids. DNA of the CDR3: TGTGCCAGCAGTATGGGACGGTTCTCTTACGAGCAGTACTTC. Protein sequence: CASSMGRFSYEQYF.

This rearrangement joins TRBV5-4 to TRBJ2-5; the D gene is possibly TRBD2 (5 bases). The germline CDR1 and CDR2 sequences are SGHNT and YYREEE (reference sequence). V was shortened by 1 base and J by 4 bases, with 11 bases between the two germline ends. This CDR3 is 14 amino acids long. The CDR3 sequence is CASSLILGGETQYF. CDR3 DNA: TGTGCCAGCAGCTTGATCTTAGGAGGAGAGACCCAGTACTTC.

This clone showed up just once. This sequence joins TRBV9 and TRBJ1-3; TRBD1 is a possible D gene (6 bases). V was clipped by 1 base and J by 4 bases, with 12 bases between them. Per the germline V gene, CDR1 is SGDLS and CDR2 is YYNGEE. The CDR3 has 15 residues. The CDR3 nucleotides are TGTGCCAGCAGCGTAACTACAGGGAGCGGAAACACCATATATTTT. This codes for CASSVTTGSGNTIYF.

The J gene is TRBJ2-2, the V gene TRBV7-2; 13 nucleotides align to TRBD2. Germline V lookup: CDR1 SGHTA, CDR2 FQGNSA. The J segment lost 6 bases and the V segment lost 1 base, leaving 5 bases of the junction unmatched. The CDR3 runs to 17 residues. DNA of the CDR3: TGTGCCAGCAGCTTAGATCAACTAGCGGGAGGGCCCGGGGAGCTGTTTTTT. Translating gives CASSLDQLAGGPGELFF.

Comments on this clone: This clone may be a read error of a much larger clone one base away. This chain connects TRBV7-2 to TRBJ2-3; D remains ambiguous. V dropped 3 bases and J dropped 1 base, with 5 bases sitting between them. Looked up from germline, CDR1 is SGHTA and CDR2 is FQGNSA. This CDR3 is 13 amino acids long. The CDR3 loop reads CASSFKGTDTQYF. CDR3 in DNA: TGTGCCAGCAGCTTTAAGGGCACAGATACGCAGTATTTT.